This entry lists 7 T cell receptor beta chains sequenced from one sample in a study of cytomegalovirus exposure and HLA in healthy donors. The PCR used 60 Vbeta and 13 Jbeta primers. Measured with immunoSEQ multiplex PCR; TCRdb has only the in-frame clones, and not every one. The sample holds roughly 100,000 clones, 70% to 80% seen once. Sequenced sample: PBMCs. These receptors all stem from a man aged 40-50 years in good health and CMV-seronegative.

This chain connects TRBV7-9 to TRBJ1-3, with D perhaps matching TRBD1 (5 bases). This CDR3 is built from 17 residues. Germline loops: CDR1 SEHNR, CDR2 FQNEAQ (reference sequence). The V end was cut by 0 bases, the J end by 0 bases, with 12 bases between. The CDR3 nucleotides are TGTGCCAGCAGCTTAGCGCTACGGACAAGCTCTGGAAACACCATATATTTT. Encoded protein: CASSLALRTSSGNTIYF. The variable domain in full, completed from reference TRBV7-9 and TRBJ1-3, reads DTGVSQNPRHKITKRGQNVTFRCDPISEHNRLYWYRQTLGQGPEFLTYFQNEAQLEKSRLLSDRFSAERPKGSFSTLEIQRTEQGDSAMYLCASSLALRTSSGNTIYFGEGSWLTVV.

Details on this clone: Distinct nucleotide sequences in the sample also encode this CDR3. The CDR3 region is CASSQDRGYGYTF. The CDR3 DNA reads TGTGCCAGCAGCCAAGATCGGGGGTATGGCTACACCTTC. This chain connects TRBV4-2 to TRBJ1-2; TRBD1 might be the D (5 bases). The length of the CDR3 is 13 residues. V gave up 0 bases and J gave up 5 bases, with 7 bases separating them. Germline values: CDR1 LGHNA, CDR2 YNFKEQ.

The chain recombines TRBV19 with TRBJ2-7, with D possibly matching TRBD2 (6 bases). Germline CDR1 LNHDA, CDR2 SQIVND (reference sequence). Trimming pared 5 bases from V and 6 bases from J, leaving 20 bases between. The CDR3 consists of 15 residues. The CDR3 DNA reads TGTGCCAGTAGTCCGGGGGTTACGGGAAGGGTCGAGCAGTACTTC. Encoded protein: CASSPGVTGRVEQYF.

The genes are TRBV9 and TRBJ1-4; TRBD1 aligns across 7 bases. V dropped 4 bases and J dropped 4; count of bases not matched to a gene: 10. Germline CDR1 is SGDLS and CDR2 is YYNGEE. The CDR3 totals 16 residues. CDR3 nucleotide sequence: TGTGCCAGCAGCCCGTGGATCGCAGGGGGTAATGAAAAACTGTTTTTT. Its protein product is CASSPWIAGGNEKLFF.

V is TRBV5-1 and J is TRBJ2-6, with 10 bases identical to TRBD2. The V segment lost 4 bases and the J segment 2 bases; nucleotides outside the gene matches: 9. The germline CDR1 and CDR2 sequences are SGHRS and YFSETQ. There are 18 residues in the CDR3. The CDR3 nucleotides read TGCGCCAGCAGCCTCCCTAGACTAGCGGGTACTGGGGCCAACGTCCTGACTTTC. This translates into CASSLPRLAGTGANVLTF.

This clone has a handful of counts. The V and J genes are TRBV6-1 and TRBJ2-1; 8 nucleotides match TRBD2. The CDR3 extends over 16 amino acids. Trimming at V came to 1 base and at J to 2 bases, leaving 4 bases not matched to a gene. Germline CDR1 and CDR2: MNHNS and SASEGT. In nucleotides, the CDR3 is TGTGCCAGCAGTGAAGATCGGGAGGGCCCCTACAATGAGCAGTTCTTC. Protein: CASSEDREGPYNEQFF.

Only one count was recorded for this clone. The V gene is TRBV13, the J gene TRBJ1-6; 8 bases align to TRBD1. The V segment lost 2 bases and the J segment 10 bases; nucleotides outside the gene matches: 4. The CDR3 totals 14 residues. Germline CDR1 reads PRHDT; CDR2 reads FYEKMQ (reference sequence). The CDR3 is CASSLKQGGSPLHF. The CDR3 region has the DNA TGTGCCAGCAGCTTAAAACAGGGGGGATCACCCCTCCACTTT.